The 29 T cell receptor beta chains below were found in one sample sequenced in a study of glioma-infiltrating T cells after dendritic cell vaccination. Assay: immunoSEQ multiplex PCR; the TCRdb copy retains only in-frame clones and omits some. In the table there are 75,000 to 100,000 clones, 70% to 80% of which are singletons. Sequenced material: blood, taken before dendritic cell vaccination. The receptors stem from a human donor with glioblastoma.

The chain recombines TRBV10-1 with TRBJ1-1; TRBD1 might be the D (6 bases). This CDR3 has 13 amino acids. Trimming shortened V by 5 bases and J by 4 bases, and 11 bases separated the two germline ends. Germline CDR1 reads WNHNN; CDR2 reads SYGVQD (reference sequence). Here the CDR3 reads CASSRVRGTEAFF. CDR3 coding DNA: TGCGCCAGCAGTCGAGTCAGGGGCACTGAAGCTTTCTTT.

This clone was recorded only once. The chain links TRBV30 to TRBJ2-7, with a weak D call TRBD2 (6 bases). Germline V CDR1 and CDR2: GTSNPN, SVGIG (reference sequence). The CDR3 covers 16 residues. Trimming left V 0 bases short and J 0 bases short, with 15 bases between. The CDR3 DNA is TGTGCCTGGAGTGTACGGTGGAGGGCCAGCTCCTACGAGCAGTACTTC. Translated: CAWSVRWRASSYEQYF.

This sequence joins TRBV29-1 and TRBJ1-3; D gene uncertain. The CDR3 loop spans 13 amino acids. Trimming pared 4 bases from V and 8 bases from J, leaving 15 bases between. Germline values: CDR1 SQVTM, CDR2 ANQGSEA. CDR3: CSVGVPFGDTIYF. The CDR3 DNA sequence: TGCAGCGTTGGCGTACCTTTCGGAGACACCATATATTTT.

The chain joins TRBV27 to TRBJ2-2; D might be TRBD1 (6 bases). The CDR3 has 17 residues. In germline, CDR1 is MNHEY, CDR2 SMNVEV (reference sequence). Trimming shortened V by 4 bases and J by 0 bases, and 15 bases separated the two germline ends. The CDR3 region is CASSSTDRITNTGELFF. CDR3 sequence (DNA): TGTGCCAGCAGTTCCACCGACAGGATTACGAACACCGGGGAGCTGTTTTTT.

This clone has just one count. The chain employs TRBV7-6 and TRBJ2-5, with a possible D match to TRBD2 (6 bases). Germline V gives CDR1 SGHVS, CDR2 FNYEAQ. V was pared by 1 base and J by 3 bases, with 12 bases between. The CDR3 loop spans 15 amino acids. The CDR3 sequence is CASSLVVGGKETQYF. CDR3 nucleotide sequence: TGTGCCAGCAGCTTAGTGGTCGGAGGGAAAGAGACCCAGTACTTC.

For the CDR3, the DNA is TGTGCCAGTAGTATCGGTAGTGGGGGGGATGTCGAAAAACTGTTTTTT. Encoded protein: CASSIGSGGDVEKLFF. The chain joins TRBV19 to TRBJ1-4, with D perhaps matching TRBD1 (5 bases). Trimming cost V 3 bases and J 8 bases, with 19 bases left between them. CDR3 length equals 16 residues. Germline CDR1 and CDR2: LNHDA and SQIVND (reference sequence). Drawing the rest from reference TRBV19 and TRBJ1-4, the complete variable domain is DGGITQSPKYLFRKEGQNVTLSCEQNLNHDAMYWYRQDPGQGLRLIYYSQIVNDFQKGDIAEGYSVSREKKESFPLTVTSAQKNPTAFYLCASSIGSGGDVEKLFFGSGTQLSVL.

The rearrangement joins TRBV6-5 to TRBJ1-2; perhaps TRBD1 as D (5 bases). Germline V gives CDR1 MNHEY, CDR2 SVGAGI. Between the trimmed V and J ends, which lost 0 bases and 6 bases, there was a span of 11 bases. CDR3 size: 14 residues. The CDR3 loop reads CASSYSPGTNGYTF. The CDR3 DNA is TGTGCCAGCAGTTACTCTCCCGGGACTAATGGCTACACCTTC.

The chain recombines TRBV30 with TRBJ2-7; 8 nucleotides line up with TRBD1. The junction had 20 bases not matched to a gene; V was cut back by 2 bases and J by 2 bases. The germline CDR1 and CDR2 sequences are GTSNPN and SVGIG (reference sequence). CDR3 length equals 19 residues. The CDR3, as DNA: TGTGCCTGGAGTCCCCCCGCCGGGACAGGATTTGTATATACCTACGAGCAGTACTTC. As protein: CAWSPPAGTGFVYTYEQYF.

The chain carries TRBV29-1 and TRBJ2-3, with 9 nucleotides matching TRBD1. Germline values: CDR1 SQVTM, CDR2 ANQGSEA. There are 15 residues in the CDR3. V was pared by 5 bases and J by 2 bases, with 8 bases of the junction left unmatched. The CDR3 DNA follows: TGCAGCGTTTTAGACAGGGGGATACCCACAGATACGCAGTATTTT. It codes for CSVLDRGIPTDTQYF.

The chain has TRBV29-1 and TRBJ2-3, with TRBD2 matching 13 bases. The CDR3 length is 18 residues. Germline V lookup: CDR1 SQVTM, CDR2 ANQGSEA. J was trimmed by 2 bases and V by 7 bases; bases with no gene match: 15. CDR3 protein: CSARTSGSPTLNTDTQYF. In nucleotides, the CDR3 is TGCAGCGCCAGGACTAGCGGGAGCCCAACTTTAAACACAGATACGCAGTATTTT.

The CDR3 sequence is CASTLGTGGRYEQYF. In nucleotides, the CDR3 is TGCGCCAGCACCCTAGGGACAGGGGGAAGGTACGAGCAGTACTTC. This chain joins TRBV5-1 and TRBJ2-7, with TRBD1 matching 11 bases. There are 15 residues in the CDR3. Germline V gene data show CDR1 as SGHRS and CDR2 as YFSETQ. With V trimmed by 6 bases and J by 4 bases, 9 bases remained unmatched. Full variable domain (missing parts from reference TRBV5-1 and TRBJ2-7): KAGVTQTPRYLIKTRGQQVTLSCSPISGHRSVSWYQQTPGQGLQFLFEYFSETQRNKGNFPGRFSGRQFSNSRSEMNVSTLELGDSALYLCASTLGTGGRYEQYFGPGTRLTVT.

The sample holds a few counts of this clone. The rearrangement joins TRBV6-1 to TRBJ1-5; 9 bases are shared with TRBD1. This CDR3 is built from 14 residues. With 7 bases clipped from V and 4 bases from J, the junction kept 5 bases outside the gene matches. CDR1 MNHNS and CDR2 SASEGT come from the germline V gene. The CDR3 spells CASTPGQGNQPQHF. CDR3 in DNA: TGTGCCAGCACCCCGGGACAGGGTAATCAGCCCCAGCATTTT.

V and J are TRBV5-1 and TRBJ1-6; 8 bases match TRBD1. V gave up 4 bases and J gave up 9 bases; unmatched junction bases: 18. Germline-derived CDR1 and CDR2 are SGHRS and YFSETQ. The CDR3 has 18 amino acids. CDR3 coding DNA: TGCGCCAGCAGCCCATTTCACACAGGGACAGGAGGAGGTTCACCCCTCCACTTT. Protein product: CASSPFHTGTGGGSPLHF. The variable domain in full, completed from reference TRBV5-1 and TRBJ1-6, reads KAGVTQTPRYLIKTRGQQVTLSCSPISGHRSVSWYQQTPGQGLQFLFEYFSETQRNKGNFPGRFSGRQFSNSRSEMNVSTLELGDSALYLCASSPFHTGTGGGSPLHFGNGTRLTVT.

V and J are TRBV2 and TRBJ2-3; 8 nucleotides agree with TRBD2. CDR1 is SNHLY, CDR2 FYNNEI, per germline. CDR3 length equals 15 residues. The V segment lost 5 bases and the J segment 3 bases; nucleotides outside the gene matches: 7. The CDR3 DNA reads TGTGCCAGCAGTCCCGGGACTAGTGAAACAGATACGCAGTATTTT. It specifies CASSPGTSETDTQYF.

This sequence joins TRBV5-6 and TRBJ2-5; tentatively, D is TRBD2 (6 bases). V gave up 3 bases and J gave up 5 bases, with 20 bases separating them. CDR1 and CDR2 from the germline V gene are SGHDT and YYEEEE. The CDR3 is 16 amino acids. CDR3 region: CASSWEGIAARETQYF. The CDR3 DNA reads as TGTGCCAGCAGCTGGGAAGGGATAGCGGCTCGGGAGACCCAGTACTTC.

The V call is TRBV12-1, the J call TRBJ2-1; the table's D call, TRBD2, has no DNA check behind it. TRBV12-1 is a listed pseudogene. CDR3 length equals 13 residues. CDR3 nucleotides: TGTGCCCCTCGTAACCAGCGGTACAATGAGCAGTTCTTC. It codes for CAPRNQRYNEQFF.

V and J are TRBV5-1 and TRBJ1-2, with a possible D match to TRBD1 (6 bases). CDR1 is SGHRS and CDR2 is YFSETQ in the germline V gene. The CDR3 covers 14 residues. Deletions cut 5 bases from V and 6 bases from J, with 17 bases between. This CDR3 is CASRALQGIDGYTF. Written as DNA, the CDR3 is TGCGCCAGCAGAGCCCTCCAGGGGATCGATGGCTACACCTTC.

The gene calls are TRBV5-4 and TRBJ1-1, with no clear D. Trimming took 4 bases from V and 0 from J, leaving 10 bases between them. Germline CDR1 SGHNT, CDR2 YYREEE (reference sequence). The CDR3 has 14 amino acids. The CDR3 reads CASSPLEVNTEAFF. The CDR3 DNA reads TGTGCCAGCAGCCCCCTGGAGGTGAACACTGAAGCTTTCTTT.

The rearrangement uses TRBV30 and TRBJ1-1; D might be TRBD1 (5 bases). Trimming removed 5 bases from V and 3 bases from J, with 13 bases in between. Germline CDR1 GTSNPN, CDR2 SVGIG (reference sequence). The CDR3 consists of 13 residues. The CDR3 is CAWVAGGYTEAFF. CDR3 nucleotides: TGTGCCTGGGTGGCCGGGGGTTACACTGAAGCTTTCTTT.

The rearrangement links TRBV7-2 to TRBJ2-5; D uncertain. Gene TRBJ2-7 matches the end of the DNA better, so the J call may be wrong. The CDR3 consists of 15 residues. Germline assignment: CDR1 SGHTA and CDR2 FQGNSA. The CDR3 region is CASSLRGLGVGEQYF. The CDR3 DNA reads TGTGCCAGCAGCTTACGTGGGTTGGGCGTCGGCGAGCAGTACTTC.

The sample holds a few counts of this clone. The rearrangement joins TRBV2 to TRBJ1-1, with 9 positions matching TRBD1. The V and J ends lost 7 bases and 3 bases, in that order; junction bases with no gene match: 3. The CDR3 runs to 13 residues. CDR1 is SNHLY and CDR2 is FYNNEI in the germline V gene. The CDR3 protein is CASMTGGDTEAFF. DNA for the CDR3: TGTGCCAGCATGACAGGGGGGGACACTGAAGCTTTCTTT.

This chain joins TRBV10-3 and TRBJ1-2; perhaps TRBD1 as D (6 bases). Trimming took 0 bases from V and 3 from J, leaving 14 bases between them. Germline-derived CDR1 and CDR2 are ENHRY and SYGVKD. This CDR3 is 16 amino acids long. The CDR3 bases are TGTGCCATCAGTGAGTCGGGGGAAGGGGGACACTATGGCTACACCTTC. Translation: CAISESGEGGHYGYTF.

This clone was detected only a few times. V and J are TRBV18 and TRBJ1-2; the match to TRBD1 covers 8 bases. The CDR3 totals 14 residues. The V gene's germline CDR1 is KGHSH and CDR2 LQKENI. V lost 3 bases and J lost 7; bases outside the gene matches: 7. As DNA, the CDR3 is TGTGCCAGCTCACCCTCGGGACAGGTTTTTGGCTACACCTTC. Protein: CASSPSGQVFGYTF.

The rearrangement joins TRBV4-1 to TRBJ1-2; 8 nucleotides align to TRBD1. After removal of 5 bases from V and 1 base from J, the junction contained 3 bases not matched to a gene. This CDR3 comprises 14 residues. Germline V gives CDR1 MGHRA, CDR2 YSYEKL. The CDR3 sequence: CASSSGQGNYGYTF. The CDR3 DNA reads TGCGCCAGCAGCTCCGGACAGGGTAACTATGGCTACACCTTC.

The chain is built from TRBV10-3 and TRBJ1-4, with D possibly matching TRBD1 (5 bases). Looked up from germline, CDR1 is ENHRY and CDR2 is SYGVKD. CDR3 length: 14 amino acids. Between the trimmed V and J ends, which lost 3 bases and 3 bases, there was a span of 8 bases. Here the CDR3 reads CAISDDRANEKLFF. CDR3 coding DNA: TGTGCCATCAGTGATGACAGAGCTAATGAAAAACTGTTTTTT.

The chain recombines TRBV19 with TRBJ2-6; D may be TRBD1 (6 bases). This CDR3 has 17 residues. Germline V gene lookup returns CDR1 LNHDA and CDR2 SQIVND (reference sequence). Deletions cut 5 bases from V and 0 bases from J, with 14 bases between. The DNA for the CDR3 is TGTGCCAGTAGTCCGCAACCAGGGGACTCTGGGGCCAACGTCCTGACTTTC. This codes for CASSPQPGDSGANVLTF. Together with reference TRBV19 and TRBJ2-6, the CDR3 gives the full variable domain: DGGITQSPKYLFRKEGQNVTLSCEQNLNHDAMYWYRQDPGQGLRLIYYSQIVNDFQKGDIAEGYSVSREKKESFPLTVTSAQKNPTAFYLCASSPQPGDSGANVLTFGAGSRLTVL.

The chain uses TRBV28 and TRBJ2-1; TRBD1 aligns across 7 bases. The V gene end was trimmed by 6 bases and the J gene end by 5 bases; junction bases not matched to a gene: 4. Germline CDR1 and CDR2: MDHEN and SYDVKM. This CDR3 has 13 residues. The CDR3 sequence is CASRPTGDNEQFF. The CDR3 DNA reads as TGTGCCAGCAGACCTACAGGGGACAATGAGCAGTTCTTC.

The chain is built from TRBV19 and TRBJ1-2, with 9 bases that match TRBD1. This CDR3 has 16 amino acids. Germline trimming cut 4 bases from V and 6 bases from J; bases unmatched to any gene: 12. In germline, CDR1 is LNHDA, CDR2 SQIVND (reference sequence). CDR3 sequence reads: CASSTRDRAQLHGYTF. The CDR3 DNA reads TGTGCCAGTAGTACCCGGGACAGGGCCCAACTTCATGGCTACACCTTC.

This clone was seen just once. The chain uses TRBV6-5 and TRBJ1-1, with 7 nucleotides matching TRBD1. Trimming took 5 bases from V and 10 from J; bases not matched to a gene: 7. Germline lookup yields CDR1 MNHEY and CDR2 SVGAGI. The CDR3 totals 12 residues. The CDR3 region is CASSETGLVAFF. In DNA form, the CDR3 reads TGTGCCAGCAGTGAGACAGGGTTGGTAGCTTTCTTT.